Each of the 30 T cell receptor beta chains below was sequenced from the same sample in a study of blood T cell dynamics during melanoma immunotherapy. Method: immunoSEQ multiplex PCR; TCRdb's copy keeps in-frame clones and lacks some. Of approximately 15,000 clones listed, about nine tenths are singletons. Time point given: pre-treatment baseline. Source: blood, taken from a patient treated with checkpoint blockade. The source of these receptors is a human donor with melanoma.

The chain recombines TRBV2 with TRBJ2-7; D not resolved. CDR1 SNHLY and CDR2 FYNNEI come from the germline V gene. V lost 2 bases and J 2 bases, leaving 7 bases between the germline ends. The CDR3 has 13 residues. The CDR3 DNA is TGTGCCAGCAGTGAAAACCCAGCCTACGAGCAGTACGTC. This sequence encodes CASSENPAYEQYV.

V and J are TRBV4-1 and TRBJ1-1; 8 positions match TRBD1. There are 16 residues in the CDR3. In germline, CDR1 is MGHRA, CDR2 YSYEKL. The J segment lost 10 bases and the V segment lost 0 bases, leaving 13 bases of the junction unmatched. The CDR3 region has the DNA TGCGCCAGCAGCCAAGATGGGACAGGACGGCCGGGGGGAGCTTTCTTT. This gives the protein CASSQDGTGRPGGAFF.

CDR3 coding DNA: TGTGCCAGCAGTGACGACGGGTTTGGGGAGCAGTACTTC. Amino acid sequence: CASSDDGFGEQYF. The chain couples TRBV27 to TRBJ2-7; no clear D gene. V lost 5 bases and J lost 7, with 15 bases in between. Looked up from germline, CDR1 is MNHEY and CDR2 is SMNVEV (reference sequence). This CDR3 has 13 amino acids.

This clone has just a few counts. Written as DNA, the CDR3 is TGTGCCAGCAGTATGTCGACAGCCTACGAGCAGTACTTC. This sequence encodes CASSMSTAYEQYF. This chain uses TRBV2 with TRBJ2-7, with a weak D call TRBD1 (5 bases). V shed 5 bases and J shed 2 bases, with 10 bases lying between them. The CDR3 loop spans 13 amino acids. Germline CDR1 and CDR2: SNHLY and FYNNEI.

The chain uses TRBV6-5 and TRBJ1-2; D is uncertain. With 6 bases removed from V and 3 bases from J, the gap between germline ends came to 11 bases. Germline-derived CDR1 and CDR2 are MNHEY and SVGAGI. The CDR3 covers 13 residues. CDR3 residues: CASSSPPDYGYTF. The CDR3 bases are TGTGCCAGCAGCTCCCCTCCGGACTATGGCTACACCTTC.

J is TRBJ2-2 and V is TRBV5-4; D is tentatively TRBD1 or TRBD2 (6 bases each). The CDR3 runs to 15 residues. CDR1 is SGHNT and CDR2 is YYREEE in the germline V gene (reference sequence). V was pared by 4 bases and J by 4 bases, with 14 bases between. The CDR3 spells CASSLGGGITGELFF. In DNA, the CDR3 is TGTGCCAGCAGCCTCGGAGGGGGGATCACCGGGGAGCTGTTTTTT.

The chain links TRBV29-1 to TRBJ2-7, with TRBD1 matching 7 bases. The CDR3 has 14 amino acids. With 1 base clipped from V and 3 bases from J, the junction kept 6 bases outside the gene matches. CDR1 and CDR2 (germline): SQVTM, ANQGSEA. The CDR3 DNA follows: TGCAGCGTTGAAGTGGGGGACAGAGGCTACGAGCAGTACTTC. Encoded protein: CSVEVGDRGYEQYF.

This chain joins TRBV5-1 and TRBJ2-7; 7 bases are a match to TRBD1. The J segment lost 2 bases and the V segment lost 2 bases, leaving 4 bases of the junction unmatched. This CDR3 region has 14 residues. CDR1 is SGHRS and CDR2 is YFSETQ in the germline V gene. This CDR3 reads CASSLQGSPYEQYF. CDR3 coding DNA: TGCGCCAGCAGCTTACAGGGGTCACCCTACGAGCAGTACTTC.

The genes are TRBV5-8 and TRBJ2-2; 7 nucleotides agree with TRBD2. The V segment lost 1 base and the J segment 5 bases; nucleotides outside the gene matches: 8. The germline V gene encodes CDR1 SGHTS and CDR2 YDEGEE. There are 16 residues in the CDR3. Here the CDR3 DNA reads TGTGCCAGCAGCTTGTCCTCTAGCGGATTGACCGGGGAGCTGTTTTTT. Translation gives CASSLSSSGLTGELFF.

The chain uses TRBV27 and TRBJ1-1, with no clear D. The V end lost 2 bases, the J end lost 8 bases, and 12 bases lay between the germline ends. Germline CDR1 and CDR2: MNHEY and SMNVEV (reference sequence). The CDR3 totals 13 residues. CDR3 in amino acids: CASSLNGGREAFF. CDR3 DNA: TGTGCCAGCAGTTTAAATGGTGGCAGAGAAGCTTTCTTT.

This rearrangement joins TRBV5-4 to TRBJ2-4; D possibly corresponds to TRBD2 (6 bases). Trimming stripped 4 bases from V and 5 bases from J, with 16 bases between. CDR3 length: 15 residues. CDR1 and CDR2 (germline): SGHNT, YYREEE (reference sequence). CDR3 sequence reads: CASSPGGHNQNIQYF. CDR3 coding DNA: TGTGCCAGCAGCCCAGGAGGGCACAATCAAAACATTCAGTACTTC.

The rearrangement joins TRBV7-9 to TRBJ1-2; TRBD1 agrees at 7 bases. The CDR3 totals 15 residues. Germline assignment: CDR1 SEHNR and CDR2 FQNEAQ (reference sequence). V lost 5 bases and J lost 1; bases outside the gene matches: 7. CDR3 amino acids: CASSIGTEINYGYTF. The DNA of the CDR3 is TGTGCCAGCAGCATCGGGACAGAGATTAACTATGGCTACACCTTC.

The chain recombines TRBV11-2 with TRBJ1-4; D ambiguous. The germline V gene has CDR1 SGHAT and CDR2 FQNNGV. Deletions cut 6 bases from V and 5 bases from J, with 13 bases between. This CDR3 comprises 14 residues. The CDR3 nucleotides are TGTGCCAGCAGTTACGGACGGAGAAATGAAAAACTGTTTTTT. Its translation: CASSYGRRNEKLFF.

The chain has TRBV19 and TRBJ1-5, with no clear D. The CDR3 totals 15 residues. Germline CDR1 LNHDA, CDR2 SQIVND (reference sequence). Trimming cost V 3 bases and J 3 bases, with 12 bases left between them. The CDR3 loop reads CASSMTGFVNQPQHF. In DNA, the CDR3 is TGTGCCAGTAGTATGACCGGGTTTGTCAATCAGCCCCAGCATTTT.

The rearrangement uses TRBV5-8 and TRBJ1-1; 8 nucleotides align to TRBD1. The germline CDR1 and CDR2 sequences are SGHTS and YDEGEE. Losses at the gene ends were 4 bases for V and 11 bases for J; bases not matched to a gene: 4. The CDR3 spans 11 residues. The CDR3: CASSTTGAAFF. The CDR3 region has the DNA TGTGCCAGCAGCACGACAGGGGCGGCTTTCTTT.

CDR3 DNA: TGTGCCAGCAGCTCCGGGACTGCGCGCACCTACGAGCAGTACTTC. Protein: CASSSGTARTYEQYF. This chain links TRBV12-1 with TRBJ2-5; the D segment call TRBD2 is taken from the table without a DNA check. The DNA matches TRBJ2-7 better at its end, which makes the J call doubtful. TRBV12-1 is tagged as a pseudogene. The CDR3 spans 15 residues.

The V gene is TRBV11-2, the J gene TRBJ2-5, with 9 bases matching TRBD1. In germline, CDR1 is SGHAT, CDR2 FQNNGV. Losses at the gene ends were 3 bases for V and 2 bases for J; bases not matched to a gene: 1. This CDR3 contains 14 residues. The CDR3 coding sequence is TGTGCCAGCAGCTTCGGGACAGGGCAAGAGACCCAGTACTTC. Residues: CASSFGTGQETQYF.

The chain is built from TRBV5-4 and TRBJ2-6; no reliable D call. Germline V gene sequence: CDR1 SGHNT, CDR2 YYREEE (reference sequence). The V end lost 0 bases, the J end lost 3 bases, and 7 bases lay between the germline ends. This CDR3 has 15 amino acids. The CDR3 is CASSLAGGGANVLTF. The CDR3 region has the DNA TGTGCCAGCAGCTTGGCCGGCGGTGGGGCCAACGTCCTGACTTTC.

CDR3 residues: CASSPSGGAISEQFF. CDR3 nucleotide sequence: TGTGCCAGCAGCCCTAGCGGGGGGGCCATAAGTGAGCAGTTCTTC. The chain recombines TRBV11-2 with TRBJ2-1; 12 positions match TRBD2. CDR1 and CDR2 from the germline V gene are SGHAT and FQNNGV. This CDR3 has 15 residues. V was clipped by 5 bases and J by 9 bases; unmatched bases: 8.

This clone was seen a handful of times. The genes are TRBV15 and TRBJ1-1; D gene unclear. There are 13 residues in the CDR3. Per the germline V gene, CDR1 is LNHNV and CDR2 is YYDKDF (reference sequence). Trimming removed 0 bases at V and 10 bases at J, with 12 bases between. The CDR3, as DNA: TGTGCCACCAGCAGAGATCTAGATCCTCGAGCTTTCTTT. It yields the protein CATSRDLDPRAFF.

The rearrangement links TRBV29-1 to TRBJ2-7; D is possibly TRBD2 (5 bases). The CDR3 spans 12 residues. Germline assignment: CDR1 SQVTM and CDR2 ANQGSEA. Trimming took 2 bases from V and 5 from J, leaving 10 bases between them. CDR3 in DNA: TGCAGCGTTGAATCTGGGAGTGACGAGCAGTACTTC. Encoded protein: CSVESGSDEQYF.

The chain carries TRBV20-1 and TRBJ2-5; D is uncertain. Germline V gene lookup returns CDR1 DFQATT and CDR2 SNEGSKA (reference sequence). The V and J ends lost 6 bases and 3 bases respectively, with 8 bases between them. This CDR3 has 11 residues. The CDR3 DNA reads TGCAGTGCGTATGGGAAAGAGACCCAGTACTTC. This translates into CSAYGKETQYF.

This chain links TRBV5-1 with TRBJ2-2, with 13 positions matching TRBD2. CDR1 SGHRS and CDR2 YFSETQ come from the germline V gene. This CDR3 contains 18 residues. The V gene end was trimmed by 4 bases and the J gene end by 0 bases; junction bases not matched to a gene: 6. CDR3 residues: CASSPRTSGGPNTGELFF. For the CDR3, the DNA is TGCGCCAGCAGCCCCCGGACTAGCGGGGGCCCGAACACCGGGGAGCTGTTTTTT.

The chain joins TRBV9 to TRBJ2-1; TRBD1 might be the D (5 bases). Germline CDR1 SGDLS, CDR2 YYNGEE. The CDR3 has 15 residues. Trimming took off 3 bases at V and 3 bases at J, with 13 bases between the two ends. CDR3 region: CASSAGQGGYNEQFF. The CDR3 DNA reads TGTGCCAGCAGCGCCGGGCAGGGCGGCTACAATGAGCAGTTCTTC. Full variable domain (remainder filled in from reference TRBV9 and TRBJ2-1): DSGVTQTPKHLITATGQRVTLRCSPRSGDLSVYWYQQSLDQGLQFLIQYYNGEERAKGNILERFSAQQFPDLHSELNLSSLELGDSALYFCASSAGQGGYNEQFFGPGTRLTVL.

This sequence joins TRBV10-2 and TRBJ2-5, with TRBD1 identical over 10 bases. The CDR3 spans 14 residues. Germline CDR1 and CDR2: WSHSY and SAAADI. J lost 3 bases, V lost 6 bases, and 4 bases had no gene match. DNA for the CDR3: TGCGCCAGCAGACGGACAGGGGGTGAAGAGACCCAGTACTTC. Encoded protein: CASRRTGGEETQYF.

The chain recombines TRBV5-5 with TRBJ2-3, with 10 bases matching TRBD2. Germline V CDR1 and CDR2: SGHKS, YYEKEE (reference sequence). The CDR3 is made up of 16 amino acids. After removal of 4 bases from V and 3 bases from J, the junction contained 8 bases not matched to a gene. In nucleotides, the CDR3 is TGTGCCAGCAGCCCAGCCCCGGGACTAGCGACAGATACGCAGTATTTT. It translates to CASSPAPGLATDTQYF.

In its sample, this clone was seen once. The genes are TRBV18 and TRBJ2-6; 9 nucleotides agree with TRBD1. The CDR3 totals 19 residues. CDR1 is KGHSH and CDR2 is LQKENI in the germline V gene. Germline trimming cut 5 bases from V and 3 bases from J; bases unmatched to any gene: 14. CDR3 region: CASSSLGQGSVSGANVLTF. CDR3 coding DNA: TGTGCCAGCTCATCATTGGGACAGGGCTCCGTGAGTGGGGCCAACGTCCTGACTTTC.

The rearrangement joins TRBV2 to TRBJ1-5; 9 positions match TRBD1. The length of the CDR3 is 14 residues. V lost 5 bases to trimming and J lost 3 bases; unmatched junction nucleotides: 2. CDR1 is SNHLY, CDR2 FYNNEI, per germline. CDR3 sequence (DNA): TGTGCCAGCAGTCGGACAGGGGCCAATCAGCCCCAGCATTTT. This translates into CASSRTGANQPQHF. Based on the CDR3 plus reference TRBV2 and TRBJ1-5, the full variable domain is EPEVTQTPSHQVTQMGQEVILRCVPISNHLYFYWYRQILGQKVEFLVSFYNNEISEKSEIFDDQFSVERPDGSNFTLKIRSTKLEDSAMYFCASSRTGANQPQHFGDGTRLSIL.

The J gene is TRBJ1-3, the V gene TRBV6-6, with 9 bases aligning to TRBD1. The CDR3 is 15 residues long. V gave up 6 bases and J gave up 0 bases; unmatched junction bases: 3. CDR1 MNHNY and CDR2 SVGAGI come from the germline V gene (reference sequence). The CDR3 DNA reads as TGTGCCAGCAGCTTGGACAGGGGCTCTGGAAACACCATATATTTT. As protein: CASSLDRGSGNTIYF.

The chain joins TRBV18 to TRBJ2-3; 9 nucleotides match TRBD1. With 3 bases clipped from V and 4 bases from J, the junction kept 5 bases outside the gene matches. CDR3 length: 15 residues. CDR1 is KGHSH and CDR2 is LQKENI in the germline V gene. The CDR3 DNA reads TGTGCCAGCTCACCCGGGACAGGGCCTGCAGATACGCAGTATTTT. Protein: CASSPGTGPADTQYF. The full variable domain, in which reference TRBV18 and TRBJ2-3 provide the parts outside the CDR3, is NAGVMQNPRHLVRRRGQEARLRCSPMKGHSHVYWYRQLPEEGLKFMVYLQKENIIDESGMPKERFSAEFPKEGPSILRIQQVVRGDSAAYFCASSPGTGPADTQYFGPGTRLTVL.